The clone carrying this T cell receptor (beta chain) appeared many times. Its target is unknown. TCRdb ran MiXCR on the reads and lists one entry per CDR3 protein. The sample holds hundreds of thousands of distinct CDR3 sequences; roughly 26% are singletons and the top ten take 7% to 9%. These data come from a study of T cell repertoires in cytomegalovirus infection. The wider study: TCR beta signatures that were public indicated CMV infection and matching HLA type. Study-wide results and limits: In two of eight donors, the top clonotype was HLA-C-restricted CMV-specific. Public TCR beta family frequency separated CMV-and-HLA carriers, including in an independent cohort.

The V and J ends lost 4 bases and 4 bases respectively, with 13 bases between them. Germline V CDR1 and CDR2: MNHNS, SASEGT. CDR3 length: 14 amino acids. The sequencing sample was made of CD8+ T cells from PBMCs. The receptor comes from a human donor in good health (CMV status not recorded). Some clones in this sample may be carry-over from other donors' samples. This chain connects TRBV6-1 to TRBJ2-5; weak D call: TRBD2 (6 bases). The CDR3 loop reads CASSGDEGGETQYF. The CDR3 nucleotides read TGTGCCAGCAGTGGAGATGAGGGAGGAGAGACCCAGTACTTC.